This T cell receptor (beta chain) originates from a study of T-cell reconstitution after alpha-beta-depleted transplantation in children. This clonotype was detected a few times. Preparation of the TCRbeta library used unique molecular identifiers. TCRdb used MiXCR to reprocess the PCR reads, holding one entry per CDR3 protein. This sample has 780,000 or so distinct CDR3 sequences; 15% to 20% occur once, and the top ten carry 5%. This specimen was PBMCs, mostly from graft donor cells, taken 360 days after TCRalphabeta/CD19-depleted stem cell transplant. This receptor was obtained from a male patient between 5 and 17 years old who had a stem cell transplant for acute lymphoblastic leukemia, so the T cells may come from the graft donor.

The CDR3 DNA reads TGTGCCAGCAGCCAACGGCCCGGGCGGCTAGCGGGAGGGTTGTATACGCAGTATTTT. It codes for CASSQRPGRLAGGLYTQYF. The V and J genes are TRBV4-2 and TRBJ2-3, with 12 bases identical to TRBD2. The germline V gene has CDR1 LGHNA and CDR2 YNFKEQ. Trimming cost V 2 bases and J 7 bases; bases outside gene matches: 16. CDR3 size: 19 residues.